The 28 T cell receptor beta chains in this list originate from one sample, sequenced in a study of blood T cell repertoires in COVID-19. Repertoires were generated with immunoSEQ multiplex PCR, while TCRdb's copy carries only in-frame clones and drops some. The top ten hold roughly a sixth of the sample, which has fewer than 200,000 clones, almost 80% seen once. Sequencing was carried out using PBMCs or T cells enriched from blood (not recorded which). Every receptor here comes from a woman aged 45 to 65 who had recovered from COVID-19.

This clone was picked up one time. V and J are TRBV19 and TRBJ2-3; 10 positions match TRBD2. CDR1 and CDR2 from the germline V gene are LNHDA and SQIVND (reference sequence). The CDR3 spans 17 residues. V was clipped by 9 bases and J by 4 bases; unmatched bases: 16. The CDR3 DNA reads TGTGCCAGCACCTCCCGAAGGCTAGCGGGAGACCCAGATACGCAGTATTTT. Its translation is CASTSRRLAGDPDTQYF.

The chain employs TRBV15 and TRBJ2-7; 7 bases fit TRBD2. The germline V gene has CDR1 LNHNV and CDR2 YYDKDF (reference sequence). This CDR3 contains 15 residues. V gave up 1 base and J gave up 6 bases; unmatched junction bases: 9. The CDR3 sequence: CATSRGGTGGREQYF. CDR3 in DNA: TGTGCCACCAGCAGAGGGGGGACGGGAGGACGCGAGCAGTACTTC.

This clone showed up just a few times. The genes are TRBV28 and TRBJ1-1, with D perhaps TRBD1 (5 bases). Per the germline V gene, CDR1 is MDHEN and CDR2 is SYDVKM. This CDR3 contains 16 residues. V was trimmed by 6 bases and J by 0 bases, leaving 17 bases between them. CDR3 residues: CASSPPGGVMNTEAFF. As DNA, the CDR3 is TGTGCCAGCAGCCCTCCGGGGGGGGTCATGAACACTGAAGCTTTCTTT.

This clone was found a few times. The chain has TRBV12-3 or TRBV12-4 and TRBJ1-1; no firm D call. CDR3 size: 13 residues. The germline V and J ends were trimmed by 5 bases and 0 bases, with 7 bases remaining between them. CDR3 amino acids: CASSPGLNTEAFF. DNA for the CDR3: TGTGCCAGCAGTCCAGGCTTGAACACTGAAGCTTTCTTT.

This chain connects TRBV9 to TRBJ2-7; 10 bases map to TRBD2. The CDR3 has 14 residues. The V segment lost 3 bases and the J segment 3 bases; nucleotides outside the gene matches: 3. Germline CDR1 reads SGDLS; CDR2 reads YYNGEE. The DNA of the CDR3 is TGTGCCAGCAGCGCGAGCGGGAGGGACTACGAGCAGTACTTC. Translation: CASSASGRDYEQYF.

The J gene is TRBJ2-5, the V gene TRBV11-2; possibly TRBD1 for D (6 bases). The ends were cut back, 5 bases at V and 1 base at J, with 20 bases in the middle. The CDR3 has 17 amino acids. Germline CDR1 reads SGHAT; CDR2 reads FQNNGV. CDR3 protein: CASSQRAVRTAQETQYF. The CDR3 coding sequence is TGTGCCAGCAGCCAGAGGGCAGTGCGGACAGCCCAAGAGACCCAGTACTTC.

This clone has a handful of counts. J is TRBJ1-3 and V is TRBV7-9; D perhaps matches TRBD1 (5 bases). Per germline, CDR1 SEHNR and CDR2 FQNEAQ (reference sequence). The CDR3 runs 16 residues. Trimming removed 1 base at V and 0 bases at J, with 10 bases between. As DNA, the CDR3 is TGTGCCAGCAGCTTAGAGCAGGGATACTCTGGAAACACCATATATTTT. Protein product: CASSLEQGYSGNTIYF.

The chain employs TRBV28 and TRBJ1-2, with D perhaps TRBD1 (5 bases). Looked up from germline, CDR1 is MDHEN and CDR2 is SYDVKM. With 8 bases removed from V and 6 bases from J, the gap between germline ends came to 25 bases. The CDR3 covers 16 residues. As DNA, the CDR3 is TGTGCCAGCTGGAGTGAGGTGGAGGGGAGTAGGCATGGCTACACCTTC. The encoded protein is CASWSEVEGSRHGYTF.

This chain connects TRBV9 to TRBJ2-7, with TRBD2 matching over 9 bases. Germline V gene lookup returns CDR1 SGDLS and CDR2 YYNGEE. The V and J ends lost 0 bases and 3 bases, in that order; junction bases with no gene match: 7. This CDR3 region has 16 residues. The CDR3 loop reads CASSVAGLAGIYEQYF. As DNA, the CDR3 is TGTGCCAGCAGCGTAGCTGGCCTAGCGGGAATCTACGAGCAGTACTTC.

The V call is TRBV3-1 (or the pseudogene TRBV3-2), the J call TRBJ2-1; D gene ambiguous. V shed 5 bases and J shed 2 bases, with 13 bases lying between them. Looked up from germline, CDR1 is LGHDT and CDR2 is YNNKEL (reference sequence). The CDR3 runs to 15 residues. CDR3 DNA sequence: TGTGCCAGCAGCGTAGACACAACCCCCTACAATGAGCAGTTCTTC. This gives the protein CASSVDTTPYNEQFF.

The CDR3 coding sequence is TGTGCCAGCAGCCGTCACGGACTAGCGGACGGGGATACGCAGTATTTT. Translated, it gives CASSRHGLADGDTQYF. This chain links TRBV7-2 with TRBJ2-3; 10 bases map to TRBD2. Germline V CDR1 and CDR2: SGHTA, FQGNSA. The CDR3 totals 16 residues. The V and J ends lost 5 bases and 6 bases, in that order; junction bases with no gene match: 11.

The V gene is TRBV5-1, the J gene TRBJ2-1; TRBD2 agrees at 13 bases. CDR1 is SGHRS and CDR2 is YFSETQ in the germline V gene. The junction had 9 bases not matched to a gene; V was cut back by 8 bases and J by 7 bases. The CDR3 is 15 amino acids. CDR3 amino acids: CASGTGTSGANEQFF. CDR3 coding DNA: TGCGCCAGTGGGACTGGGACTAGCGGGGCTAATGAGCAGTTCTTC.

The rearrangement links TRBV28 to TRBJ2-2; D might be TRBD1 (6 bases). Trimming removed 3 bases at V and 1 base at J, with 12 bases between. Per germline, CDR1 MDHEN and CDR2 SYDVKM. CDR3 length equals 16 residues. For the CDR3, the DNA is TGTGCCAGCAGTTTCCAGGGGAAAGGGAACACCGGGGAGCTGTTTTTT. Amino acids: CASSFQGKGNTGELFF.

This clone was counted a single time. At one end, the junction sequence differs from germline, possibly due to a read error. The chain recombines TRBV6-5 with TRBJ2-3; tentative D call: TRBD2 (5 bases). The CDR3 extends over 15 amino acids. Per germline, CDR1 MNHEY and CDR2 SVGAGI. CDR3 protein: CASSYGLASRDTQYF. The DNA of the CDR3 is TGTGCCAGCAGTTACGGGTTGGCTAGCAGAGATACGCAGTATTTT.

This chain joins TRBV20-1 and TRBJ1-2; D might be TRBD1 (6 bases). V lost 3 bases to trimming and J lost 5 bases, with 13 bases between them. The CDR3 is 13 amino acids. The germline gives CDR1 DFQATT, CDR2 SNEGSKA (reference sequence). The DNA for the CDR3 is TGCAGTGCTAGTATCCTGGACAGATATGGCTACACCTTC. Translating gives CSASILDRYGYTF.

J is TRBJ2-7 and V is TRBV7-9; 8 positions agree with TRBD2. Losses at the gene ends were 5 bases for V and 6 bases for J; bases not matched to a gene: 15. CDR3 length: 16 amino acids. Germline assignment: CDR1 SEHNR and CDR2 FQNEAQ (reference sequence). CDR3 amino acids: CASSRPPGLEKSEQYF. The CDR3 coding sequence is TGTGCCAGCAGCCGGCCGCCGGGACTAGAGAAGAGCGAGCAGTACTTC.

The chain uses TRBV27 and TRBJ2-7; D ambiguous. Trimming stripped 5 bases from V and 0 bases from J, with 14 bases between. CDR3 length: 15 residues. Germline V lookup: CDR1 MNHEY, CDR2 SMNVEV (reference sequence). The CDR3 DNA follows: TGTGCCAGCAGTCTGCACCGGGTCGCCTCCTACGAGCAGTACTTC. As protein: CASSLHRVASYEQYF.

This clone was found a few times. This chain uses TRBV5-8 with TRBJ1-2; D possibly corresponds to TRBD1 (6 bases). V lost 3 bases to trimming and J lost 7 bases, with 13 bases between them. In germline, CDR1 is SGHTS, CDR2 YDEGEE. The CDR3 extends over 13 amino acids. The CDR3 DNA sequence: TGTGCCAGCAGCTCACAGGGCTGGGGTGGCTACACCTTC. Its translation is CASSSQGWGGYTF.

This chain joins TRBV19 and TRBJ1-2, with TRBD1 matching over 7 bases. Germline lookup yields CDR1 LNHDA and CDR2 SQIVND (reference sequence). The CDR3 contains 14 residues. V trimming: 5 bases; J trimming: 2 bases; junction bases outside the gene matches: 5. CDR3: CASSHRGANYGYTF. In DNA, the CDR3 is TGTGCCAGTAGTCACAGGGGTGCGAACTATGGCTACACCTTC.

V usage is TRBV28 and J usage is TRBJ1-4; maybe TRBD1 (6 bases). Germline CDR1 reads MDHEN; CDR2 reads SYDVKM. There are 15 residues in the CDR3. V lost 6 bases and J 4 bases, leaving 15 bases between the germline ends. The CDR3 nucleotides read TGTGCCAGCAGCTTCCGGCGAGGGGGTAATGAAAAACTGTTTTTT. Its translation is CASSFRRGGNEKLFF.

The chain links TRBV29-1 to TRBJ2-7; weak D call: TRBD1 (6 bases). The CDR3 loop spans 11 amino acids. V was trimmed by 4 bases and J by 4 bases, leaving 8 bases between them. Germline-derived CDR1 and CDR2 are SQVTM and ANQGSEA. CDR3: CSVGTAYEQYF. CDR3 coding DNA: TGCAGCGTTGGGACAGCTTACGAGCAGTACTTC.

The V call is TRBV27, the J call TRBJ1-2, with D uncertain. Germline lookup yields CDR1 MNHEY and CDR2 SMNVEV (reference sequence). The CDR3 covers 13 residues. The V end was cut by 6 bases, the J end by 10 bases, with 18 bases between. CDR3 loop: CASRQGGRAVYTF. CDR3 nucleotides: TGTGCCAGCAGACAAGGCGGACGAGCGGTCTACACCTTC.

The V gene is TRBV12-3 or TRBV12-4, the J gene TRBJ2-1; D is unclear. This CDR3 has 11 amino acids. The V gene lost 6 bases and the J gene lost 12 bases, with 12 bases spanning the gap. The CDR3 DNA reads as TGTGCCAGCAGCCCCCGGGTGGGGCAGTTCTTC. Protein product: CASSPRVGQFF.

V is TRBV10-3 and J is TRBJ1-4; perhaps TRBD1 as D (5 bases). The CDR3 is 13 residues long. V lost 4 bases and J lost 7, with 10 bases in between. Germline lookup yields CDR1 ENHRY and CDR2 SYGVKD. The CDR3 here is CAISGQGLEKLFF. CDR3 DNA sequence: TGTGCCATCAGTGGGCAGGGCCTTGAAAAACTGTTTTTT.

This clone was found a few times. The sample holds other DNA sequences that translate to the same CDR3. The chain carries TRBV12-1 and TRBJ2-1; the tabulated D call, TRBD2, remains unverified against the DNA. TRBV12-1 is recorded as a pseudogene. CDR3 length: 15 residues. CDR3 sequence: CASSLFVSSYNEQFF. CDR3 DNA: TGTGCCAGCAGCTTATTTGTGAGCTCCTACAATGAGCAGTTCTTC.

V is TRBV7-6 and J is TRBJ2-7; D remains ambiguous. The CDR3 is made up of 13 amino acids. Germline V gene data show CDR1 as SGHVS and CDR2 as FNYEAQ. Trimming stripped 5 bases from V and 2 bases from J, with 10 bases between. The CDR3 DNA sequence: TGTGCCAGCAGCCCTCGATCGGCCTACGAGCAGTACTTC. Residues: CASSPRSAYEQYF.

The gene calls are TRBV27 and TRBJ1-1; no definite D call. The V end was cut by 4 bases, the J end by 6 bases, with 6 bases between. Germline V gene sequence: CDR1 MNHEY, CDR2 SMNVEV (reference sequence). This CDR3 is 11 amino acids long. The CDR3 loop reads CASSSNSEAFF. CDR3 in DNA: TGTGCCAGCAGTTCAAATTCTGAAGCTTTCTTT.

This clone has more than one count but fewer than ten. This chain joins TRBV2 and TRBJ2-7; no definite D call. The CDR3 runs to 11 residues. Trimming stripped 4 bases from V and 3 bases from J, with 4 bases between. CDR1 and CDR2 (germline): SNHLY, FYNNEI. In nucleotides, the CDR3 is TGTGCCAGCAGTGTGAGCTACGAGCAGTACTTC. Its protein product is CASSVSYEQYF.